The 31 T cell receptor beta chains below all came from one sample that was sequenced in a study of T-cell reconstitution after alpha-beta-depleted transplantation in children. Unique molecular identifiers were incorporated when the TCRbeta library was constructed. TCRdb reanalysed the PCR reads using MiXCR and keeps one entry per CDR3 protein. The top ten clones hold less than 4% of a sample with about 540,000 distinct CDR3 sequences, around 16% of them seen once. The material sequenced was PBMCs from the stem cell graft donor, taken from the stem cell graft. Receptor source: a human donor who donated a stem cell graft to a child with acute lymphoblastic leukemia.

In this sample, this clonotype turned up a few times. V gene TRBV4-2 combines with J gene TRBJ2-3, with a weak D call TRBD2 (5 bases). The CDR3 is made up of 18 amino acids. Germline lookup yields CDR1 LGHNA and CDR2 YNFKEQ. Trimming took 0 bases from V and 4 from J, leaving 20 bases between them. CDR3 DNA: TGTGCCAGCAGCCAAGATCTTGCAGCGGCGGCGCTCGCAGATACGCAGTATTTT. It codes for CASSQDLAAAALADTQYF.

This clonotype is a singleton in its sample. One end of the junction varies from germline; a read error may be responsible. The gene calls are TRBV12-3 or TRBV12-4 and TRBJ2-6; tentatively, D is TRBD1 or TRBD2 (5 bases each). The CDR3 spans 19 residues. Here the CDR3 DNA reads TGTGCCAGCTGTTTAGCGCTTGGCAGGGTTCAATCTGGGGCCAACGTCCTGACTTTC. Protein product: CASCLALGRVQSGANVLTF.

This clonotype was observed a handful of times. The rearrangement joins TRBV7-2 to TRBJ2-5, with D tentatively TRBD2 (5 bases). Germline loops: CDR1 SGHTA, CDR2 FQGNSA. V lost 1 base and J lost 2, with 11 bases in between. The CDR3 runs to 15 residues. The CDR3: CASSLVPGGQETQYF. In DNA form, the CDR3 reads TGTGCCAGCAGCTTAGTCCCCGGCGGGCAAGAGACCCAGTACTTC.

The gene calls are TRBV12-3 or TRBV12-4 and TRBJ1-1; perhaps TRBD1 as D (6 bases). Trimming shortened V by 2 bases and J by 7 bases, and 11 bases separated the two germline ends. The CDR3 runs to 13 residues. The CDR3 reads CASSLRGTGEAFF. CDR3 in DNA: TGTGCCAGCAGTTTAAGGGGGACGGGTGAAGCTTTCTTT.

On this clonotype: One junction end does not reproduce the germline sequence, and a read error may be involved. The V call is TRBV5-6, the J call TRBJ2-1, with a possible D match to TRBD2 (6 bases). This CDR3 comprises 16 residues. The germline V gene has CDR1 SGHDT and CDR2 YYEEEE. In nucleotides, the CDR3 is TGTGCCAGCAGCTTGGTTACGGGAGTTTCCTCCAATGAGCAGTTCTTC. It is translated as CASSLVTGVSSNEQFF.

In this sample, this clonotype turned up a few times. V is TRBV7-8 and J is TRBJ1-1; tentative D call: TRBD1 (5 bases). CDR3 length: 13 residues. Per the germline V gene, CDR1 is SGHVS and CDR2 is FQNEAQ. Trimming cost V 5 bases and J 7 bases, with 14 bases left between them. In nucleotides, the CDR3 is TGTGCCAGCAGCCCTCCGGGGCGAGGTGAAGCTTTCTTT. It translates to CASSPPGRGEAFF.

V gene TRBV14 combines with J gene TRBJ2-7; D not resolved. Trimming cost V 6 bases and J 3 bases, with 9 bases left between them. CDR1 SGHDN and CDR2 FVKESK come from the germline V gene. The CDR3 totals 12 residues. CDR3 DNA: TGTGCCAGCAGTTACGGGCTCTACGAGCAGTACTTC. Amino acid sequence: CASSYGLYEQYF.

The rearrangement joins TRBV20-1 to TRBJ2-1; 11 nucleotides line up with TRBD2. Germline assignment: CDR1 DFQATT and CDR2 SNEGSKA (reference sequence). The CDR3 extends over 16 amino acids. V trimming: 4 bases; J trimming: 8 bases; junction bases outside the gene matches: 13. The CDR3 DNA follows: TGCAGTGCTACCGGGACTAGCGGATTGACCACCCATGAGCAGTTCTTC. This translates into CSATGTSGLTTHEQFF.

This sequence joins TRBV12-5 and TRBJ2-1; 7 nucleotides align to TRBD1. The V gene's germline CDR1 is LGHNT and CDR2 FRNRAP. The CDR3 length is 12 residues. The junction had 4 bases not matched to a gene; V was cut back by 6 bases and J by 8 bases. The CDR3 DNA reads TGTGCTAGTGGAAAACAGGGGTATGAGCAGTTCTTC. Translating it yields CASGKQGYEQFF. The full variable domain, rest sourced from reference TRBV12-5 and TRBJ2-1, is DARVTQTPRHKVTEMGQEVTMRCQPILGHNTVFWYRQTMMQGLELLAYFRNRAPLDDSGMPKDRFSAEMPDATLATLKIQPSEPRDSAVYFCASGKQGYEQFFGPGTRLTVL.

In this sample, this clonotype turned up a few times. V and J are TRBV29-1 and TRBJ2-7; TRBD2 agrees at 9 bases. J lost 6 bases, V lost 6 bases, and 15 bases had no gene match. The V gene's germline CDR1 is SQVTM and CDR2 ANQGSEA. This CDR3 spans 15 amino acids. The CDR3 spells CSVVLGLAGDGEQYF. CDR3 DNA sequence: TGCAGCGTCGTCCTCGGGTTAGCGGGAGACGGCGAGCAGTACTTC.

This clonotype showed up just a few times. V and J are TRBV29-1 and TRBJ1-2; 9 positions agree with TRBD1. With V trimmed by 7 bases and J by 0 bases, 9 bases remained unmatched. Germline lookup yields CDR1 SQVTM and CDR2 ANQGSEA. The CDR3 contains 15 residues. The CDR3 loop is CSALDRGETNYGYTF. CDR3 in DNA: TGCAGCGCCTTGGACAGGGGCGAGACTAACTATGGCTACACCTTC.

This clonotype was seen more than once but under ten times. The rearrangement links TRBV20-1 to TRBJ2-1; TRBD2 matches 9 bases. This CDR3 is built from 15 residues. Germline CDR1 reads DFQATT; CDR2 reads SNEGSKA (reference sequence). V lost 5 bases and J lost 8; bases outside the gene matches: 13. The chain's CDR3 is CSARLSRGRAYEQFF. The CDR3, as DNA: TGCAGTGCTCGGCTCTCTCGCGGGAGGGCTTATGAGCAGTTCTTC.

This clonotype was picked up a small number of times. The genes are TRBV7-7 and TRBJ2-1, with 12 bases matching TRBD2. Trimming removed 2 bases from V and 8 bases from J; junction bases left unmatched: 7. CDR1 SSHAT and CDR2 FNYEAQ come from the germline V gene (reference sequence). This CDR3 contains 16 residues. CDR3 sequence reads: CASSLSPLAGGDEQFF. Here the CDR3 DNA reads TGTGCCAGCAGCTTATCCCCACTAGCGGGAGGCGATGAGCAGTTCTTC.

This rearrangement joins TRBV7-9 to TRBJ1-5; D may be TRBD1 (5 bases). The CDR3 spans 15 residues. Trimming shortened V by 1 base and J by 4 bases, and 11 bases separated the two germline ends. The germline gives CDR1 SEHNR, CDR2 FQNEAQ (reference sequence). This CDR3 is CASSLGGRDNQPQHF. The CDR3, as DNA: TGTGCCAGCAGCTTAGGGGGCCGGGATAATCAGCCCCAGCATTTT.

J is TRBJ1-1 and V is TRBV12-3 or TRBV12-4; D is ambiguous. The CDR3 loop spans 13 amino acids. With 3 bases removed from V and 1 base from J, the gap between germline ends came to 6 bases. The CDR3 sequence is CASSLNTNTEAFF. For the CDR3, the DNA is TGTGCCAGCAGTTTGAACACGAACACTGAAGCTTTCTTT.

This clonotype was picked up a small number of times. V and J are TRBV11-2 and TRBJ2-1; 8 bases agree with TRBD2. V shed 1 base, J shed 7 bases, and the junction held 12 bases outside the gene matches. The length of the CDR3 is 17 residues. Looked up from germline, CDR1 is SGHAT and CDR2 is FQNNGV. This CDR3 reads CASSLVSTGGPWNEQFF. CDR3 nucleotides: TGTGCCAGCAGCTTAGTTTCGACGGGAGGGCCCTGGAATGAGCAGTTCTTC.

The chain joins TRBV18 to TRBJ1-3; maybe TRBD1 (5 bases). V was clipped by 2 bases and J by 2 bases, with 16 bases between them. Germline lookup yields CDR1 KGHSH and CDR2 LQKENI. The CDR3 consists of 17 residues. CDR3 amino acids: CASSPWGYPGPGNTIYF. The CDR3 region has the DNA TGTGCCAGCTCACCATGGGGGTATCCAGGTCCTGGAAACACCATATATTTT.

The chain carries TRBV12-3 or TRBV12-4 and TRBJ2-1; D perhaps matches TRBD2 (6 bases). V was clipped by 4 bases and J by 5 bases, with 24 bases between them. The CDR3 spans 18 residues. CDR3 sequence (DNA): TGTGCCAGCAGTTCATTTATCGGGGTGGAGGGTCGGGACAATGAGCAGTTCTTC. Translating it yields CASSSFIGVEGRDNEQFF.

This clonotype was counted at least ten times. V and J are TRBV15 and TRBJ1-1, with a possible D match to TRBD1 (5 bases). Germline V gives CDR1 LNHNV, CDR2 YYDKDF (reference sequence). The CDR3 sequence is 14 residues long. Trimming cost V 0 bases and J 7 bases, with 12 bases left between them. Here the CDR3 reads CATSRDGRVNEAFF. CDR3 bases: TGTGCCACCAGCAGAGATGGCAGGGTCAATGAAGCTTTCTTT.

This clonotype was counted at least ten times. This chain uses TRBV6-1 with TRBJ2-1; no firm D call. The CDR3 sequence is 14 residues long. V lost 3 bases, J lost 6 bases, and 12 bases lay in between. Germline V lookup: CDR1 MNHNS, CDR2 SASEGT. CDR3 coding DNA: TGTGCCAGCAGTGAGGCCCTGGACCCCAATGAGCAGTTCTTC. It encodes CASSEALDPNEQFF.

Only a few counts were recorded for this clonotype. The chain combines TRBV5-1 with TRBJ1-2; no clear D. Trimming shortened V by 1 base and J by 0 bases, and 19 bases separated the two germline ends. The CDR3 covers 18 residues. Germline values: CDR1 SGHRS, CDR2 YFSETQ. The CDR3 spells CASSLKFIRKGTNYGYTF. For the CDR3, the DNA is TGCGCCAGCAGCTTGAAATTCATAAGAAAAGGGACTAACTATGGCTACACCTTC.

The chain combines TRBV12-3 or TRBV12-4 with TRBJ1-1; D not certain. The length of the CDR3 is 13 residues. With 8 bases removed from V and 0 bases from J, the gap between germline ends came to 10 bases. The CDR3 nucleotides are TGTGCCAGCTTCGACAACATGAACACTGAAGCTTTCTTT. It codes for CASFDNMNTEAFF.

The gene calls are TRBV5-1 and TRBJ1-1, with D possibly being TRBD1 (5 bases). CDR3 length equals 19 residues. Germline CDR1 reads SGHRS; CDR2 reads YFSETQ. V was clipped by 1 base and J by 0 bases, with 22 bases between them. CDR3 amino acids: CASSLPKGRVGLLNTEAFF. The DNA of the CDR3 is TGCGCCAGCAGCTTGCCGAAGGGCAGGGTGGGATTATTGAACACTGAAGCTTTCTTT.

The V call is TRBV6-1, the J call TRBJ2-7; tentative D call: TRBD2 (6 bases). Trimming took off 4 bases at V and 5 bases at J, with 12 bases between the two ends. Germline V lookup: CDR1 MNHNS, CDR2 SASEGT. The CDR3 totals 13 residues. CDR3 DNA: TGTGCCAGCAGTGCCGGGGGTGACGACGAGCAGTACTTC. Amino acid sequence: CASSAGGDDEQYF.

The rearrangement links TRBV20-1 to TRBJ2-1; 8 nucleotides agree with TRBD1. The germline gives CDR1 DFQATT, CDR2 SNEGSKA (reference sequence). Germline trimming cut 5 bases from V and 3 bases from J; bases unmatched to any gene: 9. This CDR3 is 15 amino acids long. The CDR3 is CSAHPSGQDYNEQFF. In DNA, the CDR3 is TGCAGTGCTCACCCATCGGGACAGGACTACAATGAGCAGTTCTTC.

This chain links TRBV4-1 with TRBJ2-7; D gene uncertain. V was pared by 1 base and J by 5 bases, with 9 bases between. CDR1 is MGHRA, CDR2 YSYEKL, per germline. CDR3 size: 13 residues. The CDR3 coding sequence is TGCGCCAGCAGCCAAGCCGACCTTGACGAGCAGTACTTC. This encodes CASSQADLDEQYF.

V usage is TRBV6-5 and J usage is TRBJ2-2; either TRBD1 or TRBD2 may supply D (5 bases each). Trimming left V 2 bases short and J 0 bases short, with 13 bases between. Germline loops: CDR1 MNHEY, CDR2 SVGAGI. This CDR3 is 17 amino acids long. The CDR3 DNA reads as TGTGCCAGCAGTTACACTGGGACCTCCCCGAACACCGGGGAGCTGTTTTTT. Translating it yields CASSYTGTSPNTGELFF.

This clonotype was seen a handful of times. The gene calls are TRBV7-9 and TRBJ1-1; D ambiguous. There are 11 residues in the CDR3. Trimming took off 2 bases at V and 7 bases at J, with 5 bases between the two ends. CDR1 SEHNR and CDR2 FQNEAQ come from the germline V gene (reference sequence). CDR3 amino acids: CASSLNLEAFF. The DNA for the CDR3 is TGTGCCAGCAGCTTAAACCTTGAAGCTTTCTTT.

This chain uses TRBV5-5 with TRBJ2-5, with TRBD2 identical over 11 bases. The ends lost 3 bases at V and 5 bases at J; junction bases unmatched: 6. The CDR3 has 15 amino acids. CDR1 SGHKS and CDR2 YYEKEE come from the germline V gene (reference sequence). CDR3 protein: CASSWGTSGGETQYF. The CDR3 bases are TGTGCCAGCAGCTGGGGGACTAGCGGAGGGGAGACCCAGTACTTC.

This clonotype was counted between two and nine times. The V call is TRBV10-2, the J call TRBJ2-1; 11 bases line up with TRBD2. V lost 8 bases to trimming and J lost 6 bases; unmatched junction nucleotides: 6. Germline loops: CDR1 WSHSY, CDR2 SAAADI. The CDR3 has 14 amino acids. Here the CDR3 reads CASLSGTSGNEQFF. As DNA, the CDR3 is TGCGCCAGCCTCTCTGGGACTAGCGGCAATGAGCAGTTCTTC.

This clonotype has more than one count but fewer than ten. This chain uses TRBV9 with TRBJ1-6; D gene uncertain. This CDR3 is built from 12 residues. Germline loops: CDR1 SGDLS, CDR2 YYNGEE. Trimming took off 2 bases at V and 10 bases at J, with 7 bases between the two ends. In DNA form, the CDR3 reads TGTGCCAGCAGCGTTTTTGGATCACCCCTCCACTTT. This gives the protein CASSVFGSPLHF. Together with reference TRBV9 and TRBJ1-6, the CDR3 gives the full variable domain: DSGVTQTPKHLITATGQRVTLRCSPRSGDLSVYWYQQSLDQGLQFLIQYYNGEERAKGNILERFSAQQFPDLHSELNLSSLELGDSALYFCASSVFGSPLHFGNGTRLTVT.